The TCR beta chain described here comes from a study of blood T cell repertoires in COVID-19 (dated by TCRdb to 2018 to 2020). As for the study more broadly: The collaborator samples originated in the United States, Italy and Spain and spanned the acute and convalescent phases of COVID-19. Sample metadata almost always included a de-identified subject ID, COVID-19 status, age in years and sex. Subjects who had been exposed to COVID-19, were actively infected with it, or had recovered from it provided the deeply sampled blood TCRbeta repertoires that made up the dataset. The repertoires were released in a freely available public database intended as a resource for research on the immune response to SARS-CoV-2. The prospective study material was composed of cDNA or gDNA derived from T cells, B-cell-depleted T cells, or PBMCs. Where available, HLA class I and class II types were taken from metadata supplied by the sample provider and were not determined by assay-based typing. The samples were drawn from the first 160 participants of the ongoing ImmuneRACE study and from 1,254 subjects provided by 6 global collaborators.

Summary of the overall study and its limitations: The quantity of clinical and demographic metadata differed by source and by participant and was supplied without curation.

In Seattle, one collaborating source enrolled patients while the infection was active and tracked those patients longitudinally over the course of disease. The collaborating institutions used their own protocols to collect whole blood in K2EDTA tubes. For TCRbeta analysis, collaborator samples were shipped as frozen whole blood, as isolated PBMCs, or as DNA extracted from either sample type. The V and J ends are trimmed by 3 bases and 6 bases, leaving 16 bases between them. Reading from cysteine to phenylalanine, the CDR3 counts 15 amino acids. Of the read, only the CDR3 DNA is kept; its 45 bases are in frame from base 1. CDR1 and CDR2 are read off the germline V gene as SGDLS and YYNGEE. TCRbeta CDR3 regions were amplified from genomic DNA by means of the immunoSEQ Assay, a bias-controlled multiplex PCR. Under the source paper's analysis protocol: Within the assay, amplification of reference gene primers was used to estimate how many nucleated cells each sample contained. To quantify the absolute abundance of each unique TCRbeta CDR3 rearrangement, sequence reads were collapsed and filtered. Productive Simpson clonality was computed per sample as the square root of Simpson's diversity index over productive rearrangements. TCRdb carries this immuneACCESS record with in-frame sequences only. Its versions omit some clonotypes, under half of them owing to an unresolved V gene in the studies checked, with the rest unexplained. D and trimming were read from the DNA, whereas the V and J calls and clone size are those reported in that table. The sample data list about 200,000 clones, and about 82% of these were observed just once. About 2.5% of the sample is held by the ten biggest clonotypes.

Details on this clone: What antigen it recognizes has not been identified. Base-call qualities are not available, and no considerably larger clone is one nucleotide away.

The receptor's source is a woman aged 70-85 years with COVID-19, enrolled during active disease. Sequencing was done on a sample of peripheral blood. The sequence joins TRBV9 to TRBJ1-5, with TRBD1 tentatively as D gene (6 bases match). The CDR3: CASSAAGGAGQPQHF. The DNA reads TGTGCCAGCAGCGCAGCTGGGGGCGCGGGTCAGCCCCAGCATTTT.